This TCR beta chain was sequenced in a study of T cell responses to AZD1222 COVID-19 vaccine. TCRdb keeps only in-frame clones here, not all; method: immunoSEQ multiplex PCR. This sample has 100,000 to 150,000 clones, with around 86% found just once. This clone was seen only once. Its specificity is not known. After removal of 5 bases from V and 0 bases from J, the junction contained 3 bases not matched to a gene. This CDR3 has 15 residues. The germline V gene has CDR1 SEHNR and CDR2 FQNEAQ (reference sequence). Study-wide results and limits: There were mostly white British donors and more females than males, and clonal diversity was possibly underestimated.

This clonotype originated in an adult in good health. The chain recombines TRBV7-9 with TRBJ2-3, with TRBD2 matching 9 bases. The sample here was peripheral blood, taken on day 0 of AZD1222 vaccination. CDR3: CASSPTSGSTDTQYF. The CDR3 region has the DNA TGTGCCAGCAGCCCGACTAGCGGCAGCACAGATACGCAGTATTTT.